Shown below are 18 T cell receptor beta chains from a single sample sequenced in a study of cytomegalovirus exposure and HLA in healthy donors (dated by TCRdb to about 2017). Library generation was performed with the immunoSEQ multiplex PCR assay. The multiplex PCR relied on a mix of 60 forward primers for TCR Vbeta segments and 13 reverse primers for TCR Jbeta segments. The clones in this table, taken by TCRdb from immuneACCESS, are in-frame only. Not every clone is retained; where verified, under half of the shortfall comes from an unresolved V gene, and the cause of the rest is unknown. The sample table shows some 150,000 clones, and roughly 84% are seen once. The ten largest make up about 1.6% of the sample. Sequenced material: PBMCs. The receptor source for this set is a male donor in good health and CMV-seronegative.

This chain's CDR3 is CASSITTGVRYEQYF. The CDR3 DNA follows: TGTGCCAGTAGTATCACGACAGGGGTAAGGTACGAGCAGTACTTC. The chain is built from TRBV19 and TRBJ2-7; 8 bases align to TRBD1. This CDR3 is built from 15 residues. Losses at the gene ends were 3 bases for V and 4 bases for J; bases not matched to a gene: 8. CDR1 and CDR2 from the germline V gene are LNHDA and SQIVND (reference sequence).

The J gene is TRBJ1-5, the V gene TRBV19, with D tentatively TRBD1 (6 bases). Per the germline V gene, CDR1 is LNHDA and CDR2 is SQIVND (reference sequence). The CDR3 is 10 residues long. Trimming took off 7 bases at V and 15 bases at J, with 13 bases between the two ends. CDR3 in DNA: TGTGCCAGTAACGGACAGAGATGGCATTTT. It is translated as CASNGQRWHF.

The chain is built from TRBV28 and TRBJ2-7, with 7 bases lining up with TRBD1. Trimming cost V 6 bases and J 2 bases; bases outside gene matches: 4. The CDR3 has 13 amino acids. Germline CDR1 and CDR2: MDHEN and SYDVKM. CDR3 sequence reads: CASRGTATYEQYF. As DNA, the CDR3 is TGTGCCAGCAGGGGGACAGCGACCTACGAGCAGTACTTC.

The J gene is TRBJ2-5, the V gene TRBV5-1; weak D call: TRBD1 (7 bases). The assigned J gene may be wrong: the sequence end matches TRBJ2-7 better. The CDR3 totals 15 residues. Germline V gives CDR1 SGHRS, CDR2 YFSETQ. The CDR3 nucleotides read TGCGCCAGCTCGCGGGACAGCCGAAATCCCTACGAGCAGTACTTC. Translating gives CASSRDSRNPYEQYF.

The chain links TRBV7-9 to TRBJ2-5; 8 positions match TRBD1. V lost 0 bases and J lost 5; bases outside the gene matches: 11. This CDR3 has 17 amino acids. Germline CDR1 is SEHNR and CDR2 is FQNEAQ (reference sequence). CDR3 sequence reads: CASSLALGTGGRETQYF. As DNA, the CDR3 is TGTGCCAGCAGCTTAGCCCTCGGGACAGGTGGTAGGGAGACCCAGTACTTC.

This chain links TRBV5-6 with TRBJ2-1; 8 bases align to TRBD2. The CDR3 extends over 16 amino acids. The germline V gene encodes CDR1 SGHDT and CDR2 YYEEEE. J was trimmed by 8 bases and V by 2 bases; bases with no gene match: 12. The CDR3 loop reads CASSFPLSGSADEQFF. In nucleotides, the CDR3 is TGTGCCAGCAGCTTTCCCCTAAGCGGGAGTGCGGATGAGCAGTTCTTC.

The chain employs TRBV4-3 and TRBJ2-1, with D tentatively TRBD2 (5 bases). The ends were cut back, 5 bases at V and 0 bases at J, with 8 bases in the middle. The CDR3 consists of 14 residues. Germline V gene lookup returns CDR1 LGHNA and CDR2 YSLEER. CDR3 loop: CASSRGSSYNEQFF. Written as DNA, the CDR3 is TGCGCCAGCAGCAGAGGGAGCTCCTACAATGAGCAGTTCTTC.

The chain couples TRBV25-1 to TRBJ2-6; D gene ambiguous. V lost 9 bases to trimming and J lost 0 bases, with 6 bases between them. Germline loops: CDR1 MGHDK, CDR2 SYGVNS. This CDR3 contains 13 residues. The CDR3 loop is CASANSGANVLTF. In DNA form, the CDR3 reads TGTGCCAGTGCGAACTCTGGGGCCAACGTCCTGACTTTC. Complete variable domain (other parts from reference TRBV25-1 and TRBJ2-6): EADIYQTPRYLVIGTGKKITLECSQTMGHDKMYWYQQDPGMELHLIHYSYGVNSTEKGDLSSESTVSRIRTEHFPLTLESARPSHTSQYLCASANSGANVLTFGAGSRLTVL.

This chain uses TRBV27 with TRBJ1-4; 9 bases map to TRBD1. Germline-derived CDR1 and CDR2 are MNHEY and SMNVEV (reference sequence). V was pared by 6 bases and J by 7 bases, with 3 bases of the junction left unmatched. The length of the CDR3 is 13 residues. CDR3 DNA sequence: TGTGCCAGCAGGACACAGGGGGCTGAAAAACTGTTTTTT. As protein: CASRTQGAEKLFF.

This chain connects TRBV18 to TRBJ2-5, with 8 bases matching TRBD1. The trim removed 5 bases at V and 3 bases at J, leaving 8 bases unmatched. Per germline, CDR1 KGHSH and CDR2 LQKENI. This CDR3 comprises 15 residues. CDR3 nucleotide sequence: TGTGCCAGCTCAAGAAACGGGGGACAGGAAGAGACCCAGTACTTC. This encodes CASSRNGGQEETQYF.

V gene TRBV15 combines with J gene TRBJ2-3; TRBD2 matches at 8 bases. CDR3 length equals 15 residues. In germline, CDR1 is LNHNV, CDR2 YYDKDF (reference sequence). The V segment lost 11 bases and the J segment 4 bases; nucleotides outside the gene matches: 14. In DNA form, the CDR3 reads TGTGCCCCCCAGGCCGGGAGGGCAGTTGCAGATACGCAGTATTTT. Translated: CAPQAGRAVADTQYF. Supplemented by reference TRBV15 and TRBJ2-3, the full variable domain reads DAMVIQNPRYQVTQFGKPVTLSCSQTLNHNVMYWYQQKSSQAPKLLFHYYDKDFNNEADTPDNFQSRRPNTSFCFLDIRSPGLGDTAMYLCAPQAGRAVADTQYFGPGTRLTVL.

The table lists this clone with a count of one. The chain is built from TRBV4-2 and TRBJ1-2; TRBD1 agrees at 8 bases. Germline CDR1 is LGHNA and CDR2 is YNFKEQ. The V segment lost 4 bases and the J segment 3 bases; nucleotides outside the gene matches: 4. This CDR3 has 14 amino acids. In DNA form, the CDR3 reads TGTGCCAGCAGCCTCGGACAGGGCGACTATGGCTACACCTTC. It translates to CASSLGQGDYGYTF.

This chain joins TRBV29-1 and TRBJ1-4, with D uncertain. The V gene's germline CDR1 is SQVTM and CDR2 ANQGSEA. Trimming cost V 7 bases and J 10 bases, with 10 bases left between them. The CDR3 runs 10 residues. The CDR3 reads CSDIAGKLFF. The DNA for the CDR3 is TGCAGCGATATAGCCGGAAAACTGTTTTTT.

The V and J genes are TRBV11-2 and TRBJ2-1; possible D gene TRBD2, 5 bases. Trimming cost V 0 bases and J 7 bases, with 10 bases left between them. The CDR3 runs to 14 residues. Germline CDR1 and CDR2: SGHAT and FQNNGV. As DNA, the CDR3 is TGTGCCAGCAGCTTAGACTTACCGGGGAATGAGCAGTTCTTC. This translates into CASSLDLPGNEQFF. Full variable domain (outside the CDR3, taken from reference TRBV11-2 and TRBJ2-1): EAGVAQSPRYKIIEKRQSVAFWCNPISGHATLYWYQQILGQGPKLLIQFQNNGVVDDSQLPKDRFSAERLKGVDSTLKIQPAKLEDSAVYLCASSLDLPGNEQFFGPGTRLTVL.

The V gene is TRBV7-8, the J gene TRBJ2-3, with TRBD2 matching over 7 bases. Germline V CDR1 and CDR2: SGHVS, FQNEAQ. V lost 0 bases and J lost 4; bases outside the gene matches: 10. This CDR3 comprises 17 residues. The DNA of the CDR3 is TGTGCCAGCAGCTTAGCCCTCGTACTAGCGCCGGCAGATACGCAGTATTTT. Amino acid sequence: CASSLALVLAPADTQYF. The whole variable domain, remainder taken from reference TRBV7-8 and TRBJ2-3, is GAGVSQSPRYKVAKRGQDVALRCDPISGHVSLFWYQQALGQGPEFLTYFQNEAQLDKSGLPSDRFFAERPEGSVSTLKIQRTQQEDSAVYLCASSLALVLAPADTQYFGPGTRLTVL.

This chain links TRBV6-5 with TRBJ1-6; D possibly corresponds to TRBD1 (5 bases). The length of the CDR3 is 13 residues. Germline V gene lookup returns CDR1 MNHEY and CDR2 SVGAGI. V lost 5 bases, J lost 7 bases, and 9 bases lay in between. This CDR3 is CASSPDRNSPLHF. CDR3 in DNA: TGTGCCAGCAGTCCCGACAGAAATTCACCCCTCCACTTT.

This chain joins TRBV5-6 and TRBJ1-4; the D gene is possibly TRBD1 (5 bases). Trimming left V 2 bases short and J 7 bases short, with 12 bases between. Germline V gives CDR1 SGHDT, CDR2 YYEEEE. The CDR3 is 14 amino acids. The CDR3: CASSFKDGGEKLFF. CDR3 in DNA: TGTGCCAGCAGCTTTAAAGACGGGGGTGAAAAACTGTTTTTT.

A note on this clone: In the same sample, other DNA sequences code for this CDR3. The chain couples TRBV5-4 to TRBJ2-2, with D maybe TRBD1 (5 bases). CDR3 length: 14 amino acids. Germline CDR1 reads SGHNT; CDR2 reads YYREEE (reference sequence). The V end was cut by 1 base, the J end by 1 base, with 5 bases between. The CDR3 reads CASSLQGNTGELFF. The CDR3, as DNA: TGTGCCAGCAGCTTGCAGGGGAACACCGGGGAGCTGTTTTTT.